This T cell receptor (beta chain) comes out of a study of blood T cell repertoires in COVID-19. The trim removed 7 bases at V and 4 bases at J, leaving 8 bases unmatched. This CDR3 contains 14 residues. CDR1 SQVTM and CDR2 ANQGSEA come from the germline V gene. Sequencing used immunoSEQ multiplex PCR; TCRdb keeps in-frame clones, though not all of them. The table lists some 65,000 clones, about 73% of them singletons. The rearrangement links TRBV29-1 to TRBJ1-1; 11 bases agree with TRBD1. The clonotype was recovered from a woman older than 75 with acute or convalescent COVID-19. Material: peripheral blood. CDR3 residues: CSADIGQGATEAFF. The CDR3 DNA reads as TGCAGCGCCGATATAGGACAGGGGGCCACTGAAGCTTTCTTT.